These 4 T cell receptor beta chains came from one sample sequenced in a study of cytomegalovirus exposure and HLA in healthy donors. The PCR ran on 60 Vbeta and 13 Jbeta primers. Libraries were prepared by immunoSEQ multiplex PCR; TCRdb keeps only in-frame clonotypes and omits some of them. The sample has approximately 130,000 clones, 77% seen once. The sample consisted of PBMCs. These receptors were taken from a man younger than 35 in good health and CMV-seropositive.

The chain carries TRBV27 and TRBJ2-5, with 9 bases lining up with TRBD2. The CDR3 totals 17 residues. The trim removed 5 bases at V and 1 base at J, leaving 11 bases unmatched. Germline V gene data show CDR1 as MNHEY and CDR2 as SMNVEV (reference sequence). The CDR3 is CASSQPPGRGGQETQYF. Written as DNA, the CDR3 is TGTGCCAGCAGTCAACCCCCAGGGCGGGGGGGCCAAGAGACCCAGTACTTC.

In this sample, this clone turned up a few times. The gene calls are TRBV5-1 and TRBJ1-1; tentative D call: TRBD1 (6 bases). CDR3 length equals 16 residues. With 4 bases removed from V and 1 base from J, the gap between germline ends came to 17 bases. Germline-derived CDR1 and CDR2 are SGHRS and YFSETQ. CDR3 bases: TGCGCCAGCAGCCAATTACAGGGCCCCGGGAACACTGAAGCTTTCTTT. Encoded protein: CASSQLQGPGNTEAFF.

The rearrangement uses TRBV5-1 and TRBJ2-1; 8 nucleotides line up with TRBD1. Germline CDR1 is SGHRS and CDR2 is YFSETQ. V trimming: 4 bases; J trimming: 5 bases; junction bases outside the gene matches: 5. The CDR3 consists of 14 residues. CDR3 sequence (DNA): TGCGCCAGCAGCATTCCGACAGGGGACAATGAGCAGTTCTTC. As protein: CASSIPTGDNEQFF.

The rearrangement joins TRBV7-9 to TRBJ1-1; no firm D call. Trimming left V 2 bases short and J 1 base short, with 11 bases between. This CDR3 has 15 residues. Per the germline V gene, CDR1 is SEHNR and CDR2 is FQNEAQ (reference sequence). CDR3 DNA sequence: TGTGCCAGCAGCTTAAAGAACTTTCAGAACACTGAAGCTTTCTTT. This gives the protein CASSLKNFQNTEAFF.